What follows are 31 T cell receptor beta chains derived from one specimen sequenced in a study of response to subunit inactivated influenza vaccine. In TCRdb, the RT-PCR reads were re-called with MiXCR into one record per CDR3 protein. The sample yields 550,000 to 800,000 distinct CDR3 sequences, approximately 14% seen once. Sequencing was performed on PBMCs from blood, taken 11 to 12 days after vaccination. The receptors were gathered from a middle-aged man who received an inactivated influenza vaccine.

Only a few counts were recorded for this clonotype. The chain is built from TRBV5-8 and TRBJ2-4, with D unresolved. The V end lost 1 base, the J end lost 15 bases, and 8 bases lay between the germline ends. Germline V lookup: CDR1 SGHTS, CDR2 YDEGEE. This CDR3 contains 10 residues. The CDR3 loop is CASSLREGYF. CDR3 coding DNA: TGTGCCAGCAGCTTGCGAGAAGGGTACTTC.

The CDR3 DNA sequence: TGCAGTGCTATACTAGCGGGGGCCGCGGGGGAGCAGTACTTC. Residues: CSAILAGAAGEQYF. The chain has TRBV20-1 and TRBJ2-7; TRBD2 aligns across 11 bases. V shed 4 bases and J 7 bases; nucleotides not matched to a gene: 9. The CDR3 has 14 amino acids. Germline assignment: CDR1 DFQATT and CDR2 SNEGSKA (reference sequence).

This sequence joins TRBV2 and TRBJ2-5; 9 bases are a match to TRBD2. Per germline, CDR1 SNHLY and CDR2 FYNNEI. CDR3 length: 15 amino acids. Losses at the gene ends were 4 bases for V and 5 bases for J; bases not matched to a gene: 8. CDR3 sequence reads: CASSVAGLASETQYF. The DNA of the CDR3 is TGTGCCAGCAGTGTGGCGGGACTAGCTAGTGAGACCCAGTACTTC.

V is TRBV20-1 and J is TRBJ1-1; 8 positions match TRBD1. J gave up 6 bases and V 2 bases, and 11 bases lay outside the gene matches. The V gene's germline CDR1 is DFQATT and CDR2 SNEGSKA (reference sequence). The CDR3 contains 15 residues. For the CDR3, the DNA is TGCAGTGCTAGAACTAAAGGGGACAGGTATTCTGAAGCTTTCTTT. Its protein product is CSARTKGDRYSEAFF.

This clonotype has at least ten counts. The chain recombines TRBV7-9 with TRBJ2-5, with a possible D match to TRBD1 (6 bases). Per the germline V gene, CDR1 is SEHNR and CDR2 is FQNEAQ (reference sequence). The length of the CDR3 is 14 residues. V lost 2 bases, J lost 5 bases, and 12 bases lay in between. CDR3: CASSLLWGLETQYF. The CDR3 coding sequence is TGTGCCAGCAGCTTATTGTGGGGGCTGGAGACCCAGTACTTC.

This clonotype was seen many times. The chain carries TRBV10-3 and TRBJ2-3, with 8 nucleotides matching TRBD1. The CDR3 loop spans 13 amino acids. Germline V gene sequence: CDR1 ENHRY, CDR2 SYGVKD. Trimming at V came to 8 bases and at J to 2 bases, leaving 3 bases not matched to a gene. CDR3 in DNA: TGTGCCATCGGGCAGGGGGCCACAGATACGCAGTATTTT. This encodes CAIGQGATDTQYF.

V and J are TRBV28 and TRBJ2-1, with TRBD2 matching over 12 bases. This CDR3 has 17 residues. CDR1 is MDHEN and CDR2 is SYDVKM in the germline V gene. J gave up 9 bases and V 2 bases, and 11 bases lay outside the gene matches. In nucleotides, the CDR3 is TGTGCCAGCAGTTTACTTCGACTAGCGGGAGATTACGGTGAGCAGTTCTTC. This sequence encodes CASSLLRLAGDYGEQFF.

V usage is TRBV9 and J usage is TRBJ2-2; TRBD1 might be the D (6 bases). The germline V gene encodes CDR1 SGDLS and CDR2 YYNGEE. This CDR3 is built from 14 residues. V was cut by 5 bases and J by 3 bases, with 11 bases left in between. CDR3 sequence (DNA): TGTGCCAGCAGAGCACAGGGTGACACCGGGGAGCTGTTTTTT. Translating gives CASRAQGDTGELFF.

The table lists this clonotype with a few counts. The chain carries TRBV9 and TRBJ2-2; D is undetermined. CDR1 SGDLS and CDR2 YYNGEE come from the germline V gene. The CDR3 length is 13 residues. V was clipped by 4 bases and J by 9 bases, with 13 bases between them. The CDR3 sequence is CASSLAAARELFF. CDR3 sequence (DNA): TGTGCCAGCAGCCTTGCGGCGGCGCGGGAGCTGTTTTTT.

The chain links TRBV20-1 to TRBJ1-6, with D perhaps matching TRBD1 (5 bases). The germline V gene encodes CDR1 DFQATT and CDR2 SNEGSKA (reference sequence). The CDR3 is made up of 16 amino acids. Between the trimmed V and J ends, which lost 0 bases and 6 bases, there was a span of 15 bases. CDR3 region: CSARDQDTGGNSPLHF. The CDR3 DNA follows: TGCAGTGCTAGAGATCAGGACACAGGCGGTAATTCACCCCTCCACTTT.

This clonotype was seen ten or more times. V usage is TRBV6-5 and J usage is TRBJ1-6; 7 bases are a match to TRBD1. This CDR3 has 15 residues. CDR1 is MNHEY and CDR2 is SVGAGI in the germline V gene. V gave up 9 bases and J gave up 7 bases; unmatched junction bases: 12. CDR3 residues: CASALTGTVNSPLHF. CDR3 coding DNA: TGTGCCAGTGCCTTAACCGGGACAGTAAATTCACCCCTCCACTTT.

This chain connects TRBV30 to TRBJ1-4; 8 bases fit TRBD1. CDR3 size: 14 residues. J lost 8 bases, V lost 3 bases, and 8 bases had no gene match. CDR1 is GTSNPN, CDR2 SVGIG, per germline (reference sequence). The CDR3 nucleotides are TGTGCCTGGAGCGACAGGGGCCATGGGGAAAAACTGTTTTTT. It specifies CAWSDRGHGEKLFF.

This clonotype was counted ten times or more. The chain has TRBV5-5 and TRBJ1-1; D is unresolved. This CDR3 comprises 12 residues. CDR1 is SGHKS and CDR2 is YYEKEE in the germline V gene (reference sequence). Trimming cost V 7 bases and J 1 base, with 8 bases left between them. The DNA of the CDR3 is TGTGCCAGCGGACCGGGGAACACTGAAGCTTTCTTT. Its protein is CASGPGNTEAFF.

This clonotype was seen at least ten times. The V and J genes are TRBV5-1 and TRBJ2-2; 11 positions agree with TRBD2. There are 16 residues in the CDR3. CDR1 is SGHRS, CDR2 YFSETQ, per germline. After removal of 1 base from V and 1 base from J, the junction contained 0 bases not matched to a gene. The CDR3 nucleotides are TGCGCCAGCAGCTTGACTAGCGGGAGGAACACCGGGGAGCTGTTTTTT. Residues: CASSLTSGRNTGELFF. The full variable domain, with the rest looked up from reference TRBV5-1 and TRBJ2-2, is KAGVTQTPRYLIKTRGQQVTLSCSPISGHRSVSWYQQTPGQGLQFLFEYFSETQRNKGNFPGRFSGRQFSNSRSEMNVSTLELGDSALYLCASSLTSGRNTGELFFGEGSRLTVL.

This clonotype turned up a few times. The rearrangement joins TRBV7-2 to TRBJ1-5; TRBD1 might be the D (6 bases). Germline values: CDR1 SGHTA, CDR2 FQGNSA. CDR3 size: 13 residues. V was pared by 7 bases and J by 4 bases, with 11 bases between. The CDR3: CASTPGANQPQHF. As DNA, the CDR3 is TGTGCCAGCACTCCGGGGGCTAATCAGCCCCAGCATTTT.

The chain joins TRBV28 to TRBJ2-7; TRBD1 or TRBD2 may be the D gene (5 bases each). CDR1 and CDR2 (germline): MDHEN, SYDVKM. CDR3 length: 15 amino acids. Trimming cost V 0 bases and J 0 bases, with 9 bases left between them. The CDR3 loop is CASSLWAGSSYEQYF. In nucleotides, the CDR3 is TGTGCCAGCAGTTTATGGGCAGGGAGCTCCTACGAGCAGTACTTC.

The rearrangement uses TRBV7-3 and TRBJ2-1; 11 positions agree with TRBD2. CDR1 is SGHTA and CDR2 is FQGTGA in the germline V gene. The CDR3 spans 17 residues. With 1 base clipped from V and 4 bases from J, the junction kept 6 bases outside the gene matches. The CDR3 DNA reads TGTGCCAGCAGCTTAATGGCCGGGACTAGCGGATACAATGAGCAGTTCTTC. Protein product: CASSLMAGTSGYNEQFF. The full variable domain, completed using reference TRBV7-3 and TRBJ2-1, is GAGVSQTPSNKVTEKGKYVELRCDPISGHTALYWYRQSLGQGPEFLIYFQGTGAADDSGLPNDRFFAVRPEGSVSTLKIQRTERGDSAVYLCASSLMAGTSGYNEQFFGPGTRLTVL.

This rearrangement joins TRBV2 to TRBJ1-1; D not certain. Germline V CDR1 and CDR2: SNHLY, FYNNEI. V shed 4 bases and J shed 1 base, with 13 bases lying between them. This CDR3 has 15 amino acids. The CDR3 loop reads CASSVRRPPNTEAFF. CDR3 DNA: TGTGCCAGCAGTGTGCGCAGGCCACCGAACACTGAAGCTTTCTTT. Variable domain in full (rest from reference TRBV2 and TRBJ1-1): EPEVTQTPSHQVTQMGQEVILRCVPISNHLYFYWYRQILGQKVEFLVSFYNNEISEKSEIFDDQFSVERPDGSNFTLKIRSTKLEDSAMYFCASSVRRPPNTEAFFGQGTRLTVV.

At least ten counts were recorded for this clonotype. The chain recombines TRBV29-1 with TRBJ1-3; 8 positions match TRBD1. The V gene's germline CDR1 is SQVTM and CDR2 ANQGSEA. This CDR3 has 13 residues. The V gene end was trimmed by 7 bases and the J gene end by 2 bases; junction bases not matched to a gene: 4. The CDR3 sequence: CSAGQGPGNTIYF. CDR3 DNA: TGCAGCGCTGGACAGGGACCTGGAAACACCATATATTTT.

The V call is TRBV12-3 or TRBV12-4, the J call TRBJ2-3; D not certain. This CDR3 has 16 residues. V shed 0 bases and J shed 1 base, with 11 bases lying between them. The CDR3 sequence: CASSLALWNRTDTQYF. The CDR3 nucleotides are TGTGCCAGCAGTTTAGCGTTGTGGAATCGCACAGATACGCAGTATTTT.

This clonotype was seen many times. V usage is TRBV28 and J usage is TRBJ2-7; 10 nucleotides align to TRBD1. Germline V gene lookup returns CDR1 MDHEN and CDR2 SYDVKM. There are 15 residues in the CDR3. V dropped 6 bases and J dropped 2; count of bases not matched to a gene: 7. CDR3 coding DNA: TGTGCCAGCAGCGATCCCGGGACAGGGGCCTACGAGCAGTACTTC. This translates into CASSDPGTGAYEQYF.

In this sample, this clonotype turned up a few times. CDR3 nucleotides: TGTGCCAGCAGTTATCCGGGGAGGAGTGGGGCCAACGTCCTGACTTTC. It is translated as CASSYPGRSGANVLTF. The V gene is TRBV6-2 or TRBV6-3, the J gene TRBJ2-6; D perhaps matches TRBD2 (6 bases). V lost 3 bases to trimming and J lost 3 bases, with 12 bases between them. The CDR3 is 16 residues long. CDR1 and CDR2 from the germline V gene are MNHEY and SVGEGT.

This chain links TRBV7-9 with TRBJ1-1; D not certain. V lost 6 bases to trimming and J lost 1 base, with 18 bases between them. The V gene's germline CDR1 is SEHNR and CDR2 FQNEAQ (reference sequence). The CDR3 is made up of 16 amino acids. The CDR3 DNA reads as TGTGCCAGCAGATCCTCCCCGACGGGAAAGAACACTGAAGCTTTCTTT. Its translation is CASRSSPTGKNTEAFF.

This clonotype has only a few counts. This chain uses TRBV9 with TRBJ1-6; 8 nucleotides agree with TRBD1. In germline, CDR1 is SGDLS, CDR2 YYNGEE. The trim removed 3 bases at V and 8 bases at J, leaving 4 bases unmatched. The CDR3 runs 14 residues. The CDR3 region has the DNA TGTGCCAGCAGCGCAGGGGGCGAGTATTCACCCCTCCACTTT. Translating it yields CASSAGGEYSPLHF.

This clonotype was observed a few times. CDR3 nucleotides: TGCAGTGCTAGAGATCGGAGACTAGCGGGGCATGAGCAGTTCTTC. Translation: CSARDRRLAGHEQFF. The chain employs TRBV20-1 and TRBJ2-1; 11 bases agree with TRBD2. This CDR3 has 15 residues. CDR1 is DFQATT and CDR2 is SNEGSKA in the germline V gene (reference sequence). Losses at the gene ends were 0 bases for V and 8 bases for J; bases not matched to a gene: 6.

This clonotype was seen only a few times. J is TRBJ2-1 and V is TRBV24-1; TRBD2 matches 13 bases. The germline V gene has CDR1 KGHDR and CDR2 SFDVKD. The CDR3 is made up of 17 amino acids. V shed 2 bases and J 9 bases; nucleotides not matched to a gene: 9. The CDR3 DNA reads TGTGCCACCAGTGATTCACTCGGGACTAGCGGGATCCGTGAGCAGTTCTTC. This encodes CATSDSLGTSGIREQFF.

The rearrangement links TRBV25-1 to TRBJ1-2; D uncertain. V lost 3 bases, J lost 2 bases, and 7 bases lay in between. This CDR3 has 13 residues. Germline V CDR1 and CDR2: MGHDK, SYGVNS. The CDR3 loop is CASSDSSNYGYTF. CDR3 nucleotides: TGTGCCAGCAGTGACAGCTCGAACTATGGCTACACCTTC.

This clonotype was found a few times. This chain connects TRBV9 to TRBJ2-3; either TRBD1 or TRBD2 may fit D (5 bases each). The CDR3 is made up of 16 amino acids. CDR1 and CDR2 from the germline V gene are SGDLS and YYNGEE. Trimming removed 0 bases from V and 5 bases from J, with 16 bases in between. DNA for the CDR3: TGTGCCAGCAGCGTAGGGAACTCCCGGGGCGGAGATACGCAGTATTTT. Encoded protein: CASSVGNSRGGDTQYF.

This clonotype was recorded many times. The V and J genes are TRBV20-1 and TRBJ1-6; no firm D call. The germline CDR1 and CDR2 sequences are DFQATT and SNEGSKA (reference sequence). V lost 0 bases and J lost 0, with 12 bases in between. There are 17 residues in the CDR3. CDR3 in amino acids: CSARDGRLSSYNSPLHF. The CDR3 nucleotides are TGCAGTGCTAGAGATGGGCGACTCAGCTCCTATAATTCACCCCTCCACTTT.

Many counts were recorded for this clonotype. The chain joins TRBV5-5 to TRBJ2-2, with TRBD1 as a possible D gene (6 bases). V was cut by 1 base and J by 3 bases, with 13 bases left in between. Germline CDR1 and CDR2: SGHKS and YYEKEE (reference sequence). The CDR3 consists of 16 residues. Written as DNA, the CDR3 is TGTGCCAGCAGCTTGCGGCAGGGGACGTACACCGGGGAGCTGTTTTTT. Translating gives CASSLRQGTYTGELFF.

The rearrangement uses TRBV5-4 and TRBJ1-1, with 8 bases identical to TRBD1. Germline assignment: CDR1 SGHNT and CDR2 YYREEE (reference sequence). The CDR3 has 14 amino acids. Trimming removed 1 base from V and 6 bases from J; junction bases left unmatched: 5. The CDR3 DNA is TGTGCCAGCAGCTTGAGGACAGGGATCCCTGAAGCTTTCTTT. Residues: CASSLRTGIPEAFF.